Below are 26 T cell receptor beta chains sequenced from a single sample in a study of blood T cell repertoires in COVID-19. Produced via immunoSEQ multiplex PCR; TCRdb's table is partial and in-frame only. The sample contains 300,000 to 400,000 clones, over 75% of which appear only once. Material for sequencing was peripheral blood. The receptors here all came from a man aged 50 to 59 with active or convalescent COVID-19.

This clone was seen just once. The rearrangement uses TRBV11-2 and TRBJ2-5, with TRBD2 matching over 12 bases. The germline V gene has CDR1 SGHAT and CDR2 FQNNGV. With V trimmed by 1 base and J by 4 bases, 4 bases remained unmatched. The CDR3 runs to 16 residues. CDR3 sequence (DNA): TGTGCCAGCAGCTTAGGACTAGCGGGAGCTCTAGAGACCCAGTACTTC. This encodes CASSLGLAGALETQYF.

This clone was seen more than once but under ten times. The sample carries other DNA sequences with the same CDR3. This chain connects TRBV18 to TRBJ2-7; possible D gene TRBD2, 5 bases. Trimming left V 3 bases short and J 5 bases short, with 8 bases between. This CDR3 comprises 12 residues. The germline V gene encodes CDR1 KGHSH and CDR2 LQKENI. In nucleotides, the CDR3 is TGTGCCAGCTCACCCAGCGGAGACGAGCAGTACTTC. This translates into CASSPSGDEQYF.

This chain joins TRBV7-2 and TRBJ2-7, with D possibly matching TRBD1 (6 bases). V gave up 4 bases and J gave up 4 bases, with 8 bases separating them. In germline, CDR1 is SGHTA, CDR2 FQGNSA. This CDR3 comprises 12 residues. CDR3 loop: CASSSQGYEQYF. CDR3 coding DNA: TGTGCCAGCAGCTCACAGGGTTACGAGCAGTACTTC.

CDR3 sequence (DNA): TGCAGTGCTAGTACGGGACAACATAATTCACCCCTCCACTTT. It specifies CSASTGQHNSPLHF. V is TRBV20-1 and J is TRBJ1-6; tentatively, D is TRBD1 (6 bases). With 3 bases removed from V and 5 bases from J, the gap between germline ends came to 11 bases. The CDR3 runs to 14 residues. Germline CDR1 is DFQATT and CDR2 is SNEGSKA (reference sequence).

CDR3 residues: CASRSRTGDEKLFF. DNA for the CDR3: TGTGCCAGCAGAAGTAGGACAGGGGATGAAAAACTGTTTTTT. J is TRBJ1-4 and V is TRBV2, with 9 positions matching TRBD1. This CDR3 spans 14 amino acids. Trimming cost V 6 bases and J 6 bases; bases outside gene matches: 5. Germline values: CDR1 SNHLY, CDR2 FYNNEI.

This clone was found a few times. CDR3 region: CASSYSAVPYEQYF. CDR3 DNA: TGTGCCAGCAGTTACTCCGCAGTCCCCTACGAGCAGTACTTC. The chain uses TRBV6-2 or TRBV6-3 and TRBJ2-7; D remains ambiguous. The V and J ends lost 0 bases and 2 bases respectively, with 8 bases between them. The CDR3 is 14 residues long. The V gene's germline CDR1 is MNHEY and CDR2 SVGEGT.

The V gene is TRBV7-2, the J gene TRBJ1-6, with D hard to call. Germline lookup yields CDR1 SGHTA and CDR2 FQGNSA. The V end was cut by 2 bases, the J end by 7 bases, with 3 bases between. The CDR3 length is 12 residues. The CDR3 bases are TGTGCCAGCAGCTTACCGAATTCACCCCTCCACTTT. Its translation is CASSLPNSPLHF.

The CDR3 reads CSASLTASYEQYF. Here the CDR3 DNA reads TGCAGTGCTAGTCTCACAGCTTCTTACGAGCAGTACTTC. The V call is TRBV20-1, the J call TRBJ2-7; D unclear. Germline loops: CDR1 DFQATT, CDR2 SNEGSKA (reference sequence). Trimming shortened V by 3 bases and J by 4 bases, and 13 bases separated the two germline ends. The CDR3 length is 13 residues.

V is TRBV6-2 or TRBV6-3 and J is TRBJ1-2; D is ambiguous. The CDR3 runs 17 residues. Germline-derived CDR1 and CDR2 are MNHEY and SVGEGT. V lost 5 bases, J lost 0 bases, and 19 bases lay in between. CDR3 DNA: TGTGCCAGCAGTGCCCGGCCGACGGAGCCTGCTAACTATGGCTACACCTTC. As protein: CASSARPTEPANYGYTF.

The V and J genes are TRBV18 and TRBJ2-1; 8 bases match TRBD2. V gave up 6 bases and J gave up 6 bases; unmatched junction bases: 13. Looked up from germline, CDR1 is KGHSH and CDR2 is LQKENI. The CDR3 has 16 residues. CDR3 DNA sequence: TGTGCCAGCTCCCTCAGCGGGGGCCCCCTTAGCAATGAGCAGTTCTTC. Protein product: CASSLSGGPLSNEQFF.

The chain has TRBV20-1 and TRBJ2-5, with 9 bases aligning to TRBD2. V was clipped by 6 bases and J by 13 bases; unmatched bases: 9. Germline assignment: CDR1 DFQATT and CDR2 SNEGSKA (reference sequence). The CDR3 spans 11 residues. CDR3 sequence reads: CSASTSGVGYF. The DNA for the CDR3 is TGCAGTGCCTCGACTAGCGGCGTCGGGTACTTC.

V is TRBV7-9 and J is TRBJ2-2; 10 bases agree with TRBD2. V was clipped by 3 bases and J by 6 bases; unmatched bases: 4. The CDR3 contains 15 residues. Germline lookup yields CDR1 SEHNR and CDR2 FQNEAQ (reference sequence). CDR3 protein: CASSLERGGPGELFF. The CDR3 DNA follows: TGTGCCAGCAGCTTGGAGCGGGGGGGCCCCGGGGAGCTGTTTTTT. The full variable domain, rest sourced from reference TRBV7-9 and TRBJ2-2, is DTGVSQNPRHKITKRGQNVTFRCDPISEHNRLYWYRQTLGQGPEFLTYFQNEAQLEKSRLLSDRFSAERPKGSFSTLEIQRTEQGDSAMYLCASSLERGGPGELFFGEGSRLTVL.

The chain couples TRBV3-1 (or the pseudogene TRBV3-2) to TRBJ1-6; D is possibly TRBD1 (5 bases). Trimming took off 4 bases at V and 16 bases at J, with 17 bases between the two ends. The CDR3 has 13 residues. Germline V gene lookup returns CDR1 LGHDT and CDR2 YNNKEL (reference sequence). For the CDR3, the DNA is TGTGCCAGCAGCCTCCGAGGGGAGGGAGGGCTCCACTTT. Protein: CASSLRGEGGLHF.

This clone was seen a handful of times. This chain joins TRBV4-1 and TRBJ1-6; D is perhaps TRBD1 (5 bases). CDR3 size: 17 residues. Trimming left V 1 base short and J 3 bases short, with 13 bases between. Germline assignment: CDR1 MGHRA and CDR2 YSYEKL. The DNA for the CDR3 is TGCGCCAGCAGCCAAGGGGTTTCAGGGCTCTATAATTCACCCCTCCACTTT. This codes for CASSQGVSGLYNSPLHF.

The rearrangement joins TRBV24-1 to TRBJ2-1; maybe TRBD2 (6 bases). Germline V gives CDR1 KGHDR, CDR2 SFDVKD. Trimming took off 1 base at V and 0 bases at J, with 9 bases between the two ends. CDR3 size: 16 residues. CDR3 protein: CATSDLLAASYNEQFF. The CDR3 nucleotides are TGTGCCACCAGTGATTTACTAGCTGCCTCCTACAATGAGCAGTTCTTC.

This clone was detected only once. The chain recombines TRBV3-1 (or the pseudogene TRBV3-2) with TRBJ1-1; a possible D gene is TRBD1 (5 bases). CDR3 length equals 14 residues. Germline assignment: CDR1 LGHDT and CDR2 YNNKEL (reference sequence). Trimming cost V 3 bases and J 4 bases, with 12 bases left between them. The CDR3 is CASSQEGWGTEAFF. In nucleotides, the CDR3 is TGTGCCAGCAGCCAGGAGGGGTGGGGCACTGAAGCTTTCTTT.

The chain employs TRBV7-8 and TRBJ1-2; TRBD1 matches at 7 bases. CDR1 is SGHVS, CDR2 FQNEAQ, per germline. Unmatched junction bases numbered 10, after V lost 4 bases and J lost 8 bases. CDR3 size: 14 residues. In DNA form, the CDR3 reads TGTGCCAGCAGCTCACCGTCGACAGGGTCGGGCTACACCTTC. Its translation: CASSSPSTGSGYTF.

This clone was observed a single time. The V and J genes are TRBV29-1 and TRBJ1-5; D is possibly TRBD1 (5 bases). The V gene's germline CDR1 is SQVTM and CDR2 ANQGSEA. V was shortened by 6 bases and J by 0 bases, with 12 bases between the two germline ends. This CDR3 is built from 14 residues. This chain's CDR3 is CSVADRTSNQPQHF. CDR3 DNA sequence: TGCAGCGTCGCCGACAGAACTAGCAATCAGCCCCAGCATTTT.

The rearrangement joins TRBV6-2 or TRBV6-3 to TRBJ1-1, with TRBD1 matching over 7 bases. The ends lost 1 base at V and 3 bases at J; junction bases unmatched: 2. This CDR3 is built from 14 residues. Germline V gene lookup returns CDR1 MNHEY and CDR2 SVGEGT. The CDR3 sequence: CASSYLGQDTEAFF. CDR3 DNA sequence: TGTGCCAGCAGTTACTTAGGACAGGACACTGAAGCTTTCTTT.

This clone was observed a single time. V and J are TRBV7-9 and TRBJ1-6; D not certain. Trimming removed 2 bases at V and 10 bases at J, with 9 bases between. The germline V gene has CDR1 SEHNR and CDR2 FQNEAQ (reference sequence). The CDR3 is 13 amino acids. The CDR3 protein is CASSLQEGSPLHF. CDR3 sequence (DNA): TGTGCCAGCAGCTTACAAGAGGGCTCACCCCTCCACTTT.

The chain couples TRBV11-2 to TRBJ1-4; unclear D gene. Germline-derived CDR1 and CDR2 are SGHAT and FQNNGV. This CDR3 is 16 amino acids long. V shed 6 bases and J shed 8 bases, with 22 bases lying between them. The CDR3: CASSSLVGRAGEKLFF. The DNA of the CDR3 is TGTGCCAGCAGTAGCTTAGTCGGGAGGGCCGGGGAAAAACTGTTTTTT. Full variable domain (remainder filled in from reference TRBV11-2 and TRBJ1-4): EAGVAQSPRYKIIEKRQSVAFWCNPISGHATLYWYQQILGQGPKLLIQFQNNGVVDDSQLPKDRFSAERLKGVDSTLKIQPAKLEDSAVYLCASSSLVGRAGEKLFFGSGTQLSVL.

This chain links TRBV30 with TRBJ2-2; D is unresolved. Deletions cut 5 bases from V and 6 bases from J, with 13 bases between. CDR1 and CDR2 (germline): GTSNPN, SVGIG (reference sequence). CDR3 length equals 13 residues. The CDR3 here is CAWLPEQSGELFF. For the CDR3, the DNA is TGTGCCTGGTTACCAGAACAGTCCGGGGAGCTGTTTTTT.

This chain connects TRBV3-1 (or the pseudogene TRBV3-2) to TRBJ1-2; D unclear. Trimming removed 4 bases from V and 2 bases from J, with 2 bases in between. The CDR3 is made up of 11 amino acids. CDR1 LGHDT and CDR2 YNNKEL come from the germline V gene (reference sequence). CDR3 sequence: CASSLNYGYTF. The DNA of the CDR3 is TGTGCCAGCAGCCTAAACTATGGCTACACCTTC.

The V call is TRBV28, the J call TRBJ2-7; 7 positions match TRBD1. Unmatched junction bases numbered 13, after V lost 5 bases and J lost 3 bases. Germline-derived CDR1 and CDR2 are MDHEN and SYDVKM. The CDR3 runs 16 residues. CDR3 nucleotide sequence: TGTGCCAGCAGTCCCATATCCGGGGACAGAATCTACGAGCAGTACTTC. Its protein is CASSPISGDRIYEQYF.

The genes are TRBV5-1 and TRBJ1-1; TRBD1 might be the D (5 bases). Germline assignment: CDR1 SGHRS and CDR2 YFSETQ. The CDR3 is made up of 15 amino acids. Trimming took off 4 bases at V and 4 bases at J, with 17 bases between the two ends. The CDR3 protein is CASSPSSRVGTEAFF. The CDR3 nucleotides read TGCGCCAGCAGCCCAAGTAGCAGGGTGGGCACTGAAGCTTTCTTT.

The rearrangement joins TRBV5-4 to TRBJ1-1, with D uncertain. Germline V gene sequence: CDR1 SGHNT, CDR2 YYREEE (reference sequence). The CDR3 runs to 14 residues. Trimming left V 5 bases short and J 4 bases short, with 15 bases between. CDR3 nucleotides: TGTGCCAGCAGTACCGATTTTGGGAGCACTGAAGCTTTCTTT. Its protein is CASSTDFGSTEAFF.